Following are 18 T cell receptor beta chains from one sample sequenced in a study of blood T cell repertoires in COVID-19. Generated by immunoSEQ multiplex PCR, the TCRdb table keeps only in-frame clones and is missing some. The sample shows roughly 140,000 clones, roughly 88% of them seen only once. The sequencing sample was made of peripheral blood. The source is a woman in her fifties or sixties in a cohort sampled during active or convalescent COVID-19.

The V call is TRBV5-1, the J call TRBJ2-3, with D uncertain. This CDR3 spans 14 amino acids. Germline V gives CDR1 SGHRS, CDR2 YFSETQ. Trimming took off 0 bases at V and 7 bases at J, with 12 bases between the two ends. The CDR3 loop reads CASSLEAVQNTQYF. CDR3 coding DNA: TGCGCCAGCAGCTTGGAAGCAGTACAGAATACGCAGTATTTT. The variable domain in full, completed from reference TRBV5-1 and TRBJ2-3, reads KAGVTQTPRYLIKTRGQQVTLSCSPISGHRSVSWYQQTPGQGLQFLFEYFSETQRNKGNFPGRFSGRQFSNSRSEMNVSTLELGDSALYLCASSLEAVQNTQYFGPGTRLTVL.

This chain uses TRBV3-1 (or the pseudogene TRBV3-2) with TRBJ1-4; D gene uncertain. The V gene lost 4 bases and the J gene lost 0 bases, with 9 bases spanning the gap. Germline lookup yields CDR1 LGHDT and CDR2 YNNKEL (reference sequence). The CDR3 spans 15 residues. This chain's CDR3 is CASSPRPATNEKLFF. Written as DNA, the CDR3 is TGTGCCAGCAGCCCCCGTCCCGCAACTAATGAAAAACTGTTTTTT.

V gene TRBV6-5 combines with J gene TRBJ1-1, with D maybe TRBD1 (5 bases). CDR3 length equals 14 residues. Between the trimmed V and J ends, which lost 5 bases and 1 base, there was a span of 11 bases. Germline CDR1 reads MNHEY; CDR2 reads SVGAGI. The chain's CDR3 is CASSPLGGNTEAFF. Here the CDR3 DNA reads TGTGCCAGCAGTCCCCTCGGGGGGAACACTGAAGCTTTCTTT.

The J gene is TRBJ2-1, the V gene TRBV2; the D is unclear. V lost 2 bases and J lost 10, with 12 bases in between. Germline values: CDR1 SNHLY, CDR2 FYNNEI. The CDR3 is 13 residues long. CDR3 region: CASSETQTGEQFF. The CDR3, as DNA: TGTGCCAGCAGTGAAACCCAGACCGGGGAGCAGTTCTTC.

The rearrangement joins TRBV10-3 to TRBJ1-6; D perhaps matches TRBD1 (6 bases). V lost 10 bases and J lost 0, with 13 bases in between. Germline CDR1 and CDR2: ENHRY and SYGVKD. The CDR3 loop spans 15 amino acids. The CDR3 region has the DNA TGTGCCACCCAGGGGACGAGCTCCTATAATTCACCCCTCCACTTT. It yields the protein CATQGTSSYNSPLHF.

This clone was seen only once. V and J are TRBV2 and TRBJ2-5; the match to TRBD2 covers 10 bases. There are 15 residues in the CDR3. V lost 8 bases, J lost 6 bases, and 12 bases stayed unmatched. CDR1 is SNHLY, CDR2 FYNNEI, per germline. This CDR3 reads CASQLQRGGQKTQYF. In nucleotides, the CDR3 is TGTGCCAGCCAGTTGCAGCGGGGGGGCCAGAAGACCCAGTACTTC.

The rearrangement uses TRBV30 and TRBJ2-5; 12 bases map to TRBD2. CDR1 is GTSNPN, CDR2 SVGIG, per germline (reference sequence). The CDR3 spans 15 residues. V shed 2 bases and J 4 bases; nucleotides not matched to a gene: 5. CDR3 in DNA: TGTGCCTGGAGTCCTCTAGCGGGGGGGCCAGAGACCCAGTACTTC. It specifies CAWSPLAGGPETQYF.

This chain links TRBV12-5 with TRBJ1-1; D is uncertain. There are 13 residues in the CDR3. V was clipped by 1 base and J by 1 base, with 4 bases between them. Germline values: CDR1 LGHNT, CDR2 FRNRAP. Here the CDR3 DNA reads TGTGCTAGTGGTTTGGCCAAGAACACTGAAGCTTTCTTT. The encoded protein is CASGLAKNTEAFF. Combining the CDR3 with reference TRBV12-5 and TRBJ1-1 gives the whole variable domain DARVTQTPRHKVTEMGQEVTMRCQPILGHNTVFWYRQTMMQGLELLAYFRNRAPLDDSGMPKDRFSAEMPDATLATLKIQPSEPRDSAVYFCASGLAKNTEAFFGQGTRLTVV.

The chain uses TRBV7-8 and TRBJ1-1; the match to TRBD1 covers 9 bases. Germline V lookup: CDR1 SGHVS, CDR2 FQNEAQ. The CDR3 length is 15 residues. Losses at the gene ends were 2 bases for V and 3 bases for J; bases not matched to a gene: 4. CDR3 amino acids: CASSLRTGDDTEAFF. The CDR3 DNA is TGTGCCAGCAGCTTAAGGACAGGGGACGACACTGAAGCTTTCTTT. The entire variable domain, with the rest obtained from reference TRBV7-8 and TRBJ1-1, is as follows: GAGVSQSPRYKVAKRGQDVALRCDPISGHVSLFWYQQALGQGPEFLTYFQNEAQLDKSGLPSDRFFAERPEGSVSTLKIQRTQQEDSAVYLCASSLRTGDDTEAFFGQGTRLTVV.

This chain links TRBV21-1 with TRBJ1-3. TRBV21-1 is a listed pseudogene. The CDR3 length is 15 residues. CDR3 in amino acids: CASSTIRRPGNTIYF. In nucleotides, the CDR3 is TGTGCCAGCAGCACCATACGGAGGCCTGGAAACACCATATATTTT.

This chain connects TRBV6-6 to TRBJ1-3; a possible D gene is TRBD1 (5 bases). The CDR3 length is 14 residues. Germline CDR1 reads MNHNY; CDR2 reads SVGAGI (reference sequence). V lost 5 bases and J 7 bases, leaving 15 bases between the germline ends. The CDR3 loop reads CASSQARQRNTIYF. In DNA form, the CDR3 reads TGTGCCAGCAGTCAAGCCCGACAGAGGAACACCATATATTTT.

V usage is TRBV10-1 and J usage is TRBJ2-1; 12 positions match TRBD2. CDR3 length: 15 amino acids. After removal of 8 bases from V and 7 bases from J, the junction contained 9 bases not matched to a gene. Per the germline V gene, CDR1 is WNHNN and CDR2 is SYGVQD (reference sequence). The CDR3 DNA follows: TGCGCCAGCCCGAGACTAGCGGGGGATAATAATGAGCAGTTCTTC. It translates to CASPRLAGDNNEQFF.

J is TRBJ2-5 and V is TRBV7-9; 7 bases map to TRBD2. Trimming cost V 1 base and J 3 bases; bases outside gene matches: 5. CDR1 and CDR2 (germline): SEHNR, FQNEAQ (reference sequence). This CDR3 has 15 amino acids. The CDR3 DNA follows: TGTGCCAGCAGCTTAGTTTCCGGGGGGAAAGAGACCCAGTACTTC. The encoded protein is CASSLVSGGKETQYF.

This chain joins TRBV13 and TRBJ2-5; 10 nucleotides line up with TRBD2. V lost 0 bases to trimming and J lost 2 bases; unmatched junction nucleotides: 0. The germline V gene has CDR1 PRHDT and CDR2 FYEKMQ (reference sequence). The CDR3 runs 15 residues. CDR3 coding DNA: TGTGCCAGCAGCTTAGGAGCGGGGGGGCAAGAGACCCAGTACTTC. Residues: CASSLGAGGQETQYF.

CDR3 DNA: TGCGCCAGCAGCTTGGGGACATCGGATCACTACGAGCAGTACTTC. This encodes CASSLGTSDHYEQYF. The rearrangement links TRBV5-1 to TRBJ2-7; possibly TRBD1 for D (5 bases). Germline V gene data show CDR1 as SGHRS and CDR2 as YFSETQ. The CDR3 runs 15 residues. Trimming removed 0 bases from V and 3 bases from J, with 13 bases in between.

V is TRBV9 and J is TRBJ2-1; possibly TRBD2 for D (6 bases). Between the trimmed V and J ends, which lost 0 bases and 5 bases, there was a span of 18 bases. Germline V gene data show CDR1 as SGDLS and CDR2 as YYNGEE. The CDR3 totals 17 residues. The DNA of the CDR3 is TGTGCCAGCAGCGTAGTTTTCGGGGGTGGACACAACAATGAGCAGTTCTTC. Residues: CASSVVFGGGHNNEQFF. Full variable domain (missing parts from reference TRBV9 and TRBJ2-1): DSGVTQTPKHLITATGQRVTLRCSPRSGDLSVYWYQQSLDQGLQFLIQYYNGEERAKGNILERFSAQQFPDLHSELNLSSLELGDSALYFCASSVVFGGGHNNEQFFGPGTRLTVL.

The chain is built from TRBV9 and TRBJ1-2; D uncertain. V was clipped by 0 bases and J by 4 bases, with 10 bases between them. The V gene's germline CDR1 is SGDLS and CDR2 YYNGEE. This CDR3 comprises 14 residues. The CDR3 is CASSVGGGAYGYTF. The CDR3 nucleotides are TGTGCCAGCAGCGTAGGAGGAGGTGCCTATGGCTACACCTTC.

The genes are TRBV9 and TRBJ2-1; 8 nucleotides agree with TRBD1. The CDR3 has 15 residues. Germline loops: CDR1 SGDLS, CDR2 YYNGEE. The V gene end was trimmed by 3 bases and the J gene end by 3 bases; junction bases not matched to a gene: 5. The CDR3 loop reads CASSAVTGDYNEQFF. The DNA for the CDR3 is TGTGCCAGCAGCGCTGTGACAGGGGACTACAATGAGCAGTTCTTC.